This T cell receptor beta chain originates from a study of blood T cell repertoires in COVID-19. Methods used by the authors: Nucleated cell number was recorded as an estimate derived from reference gene primer amplification. Clones were sequenced by immunoSEQ multiplex PCR, and TCRdb holds only the in-frame ones, with some missing. V, J and clone size were drawn from that table, and D and trimming were deduced from the DNA. The sample records around 46,000 clones, 86% being singletons. The V gene end was trimmed by 8 bases and the J gene end by 8 bases; junction bases not matched to a gene: 7. The CDR3 sequence is 13 residues long. The germline gives CDR1 WNHNN, CDR2 SYGVQD (reference sequence). Recruits, aged about 18 to 90 years, lived in about two dozen US areas. Assignment of participants to cohorts was predicated upon participant-reported clinical history. Donors in Cohort 3 who had recovered were those with two negative PCRs, healthcare professional clearance, or resolution of their symptoms.

The source is a woman aged 50 to 65 who had recovered from COVID-19. The rearrangement joins TRBV10-1 to TRBJ2-1; 9 positions match TRBD1. Sequencing input: PBMCs or T cells enriched from blood (not recorded which). CDR3 protein: CASYYGTGHEQFF. The CDR3 bases are TGCGCCAGCTACTACGGGACAGGGCATGAGCAGTTCTTC.